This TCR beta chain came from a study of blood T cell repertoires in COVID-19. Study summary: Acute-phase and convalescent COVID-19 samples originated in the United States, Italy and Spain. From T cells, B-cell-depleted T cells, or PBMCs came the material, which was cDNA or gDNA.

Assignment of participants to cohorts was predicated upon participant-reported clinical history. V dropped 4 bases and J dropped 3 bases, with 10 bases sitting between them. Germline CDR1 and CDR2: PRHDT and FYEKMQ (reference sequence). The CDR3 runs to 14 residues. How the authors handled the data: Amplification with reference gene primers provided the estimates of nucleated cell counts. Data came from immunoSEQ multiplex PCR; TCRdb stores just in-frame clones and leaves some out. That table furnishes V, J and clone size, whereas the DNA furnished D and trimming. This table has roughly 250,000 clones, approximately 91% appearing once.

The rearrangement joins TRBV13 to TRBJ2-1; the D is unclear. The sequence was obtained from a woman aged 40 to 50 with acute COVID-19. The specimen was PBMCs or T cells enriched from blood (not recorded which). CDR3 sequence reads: CASSSLSGYNEQFF. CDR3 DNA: TGTGCCAGCAGCTCATTGTCCGGCTACAATGAGCAGTTCTTC.